These 5 T cell receptor beta chains were all obtained from the same sample, sequenced in a study of T cell responses to AZD1222 COVID-19 vaccine. This table comes from immunoSEQ multiplex PCR, and its TCRdb copy is limited to in-frame clones, with some not included. The table lists about 120,000 clones, 87% of them singletons. This sample comprised peripheral blood, obtained on day 0 of AZD1222 vaccination. The receptors derive from an adult in good health.

The chain carries TRBV6-2 or TRBV6-3 and TRBJ2-1; 8 nucleotides agree with TRBD2. From germline, CDR1 is MNHEY and CDR2 SVGEGT. This CDR3 spans 17 amino acids. With 5 bases clipped from V and 6 bases from J, the junction kept 15 bases outside the gene matches. CDR3 amino acids: CASSARLGGRYSNEQFF. The CDR3 nucleotides are TGTGCCAGCAGTGCCCGTTTGGGCGGGAGGTATAGCAATGAGCAGTTCTTC.

This clone was seen once. The rearrangement uses TRBV5-1 and TRBJ1-2; no definite D call. This CDR3 has 12 amino acids. Germline lookup yields CDR1 SGHRS and CDR2 YFSETQ. V gave up 5 bases and J gave up 2 bases, with 7 bases separating them. The CDR3 here is CASRGMNYGYTF. The DNA for the CDR3 is TGCGCCAGCAGAGGGATGAACTATGGCTACACCTTC. Full variable domain (missing parts from reference TRBV5-1 and TRBJ1-2): KAGVTQTPRYLIKTRGQQVTLSCSPISGHRSVSWYQQTPGQGLQFLFEYFSETQRNKGNFPGRFSGRQFSNSRSEMNVSTLELGDSALYLCASRGMNYGYTFGSGTRLTVV.

The chain uses TRBV7-9 and TRBJ1-1, with unresolved D. Germline CDR1 and CDR2: SEHNR and FQNEAQ (reference sequence). This CDR3 contains 13 residues. The V end was cut by 0 bases, the J end by 12 bases, with 14 bases between. This CDR3 reads CASSLAVTRKSFF. The CDR3 DNA sequence: TGTGCCAGCAGCTTAGCGGTGACGAGGAAGTCTTTCTTT. Filled out from reference TRBV7-9 and TRBJ1-1, the complete variable domain reads DTGVSQNPRHKITKRGQNVTFRCDPISEHNRLYWYRQTLGQGPEFLTYFQNEAQLEKSRLLSDRFSAERPKGSFSTLEIQRTEQGDSAMYLCASSLAVTRKSFFGQGTRLTVV.

The rearrangement joins TRBV19 to TRBJ2-5; D not certain. The CDR3 runs to 13 residues. The germline gives CDR1 LNHDA, CDR2 SQIVND (reference sequence). Between the trimmed V and J ends, which lost 3 bases and 2 bases, there was a span of 7 bases. The CDR3 DNA follows: TGTGCCAGTAGTATGGGCAGGCAAGAGACCCAGTACTTC. It codes for CASSMGRQETQYF.

CDR3 nucleotide sequence: TGTGCCAGCAGACAGGGTATTACCGGGGAGCTGTTTTTT. Translated: CASRQGITGELFF. The chain is built from TRBV6-5 and TRBJ2-2; tentatively, D is TRBD1 (6 bases). CDR3 size: 13 residues. Germline V gene sequence: CDR1 MNHEY, CDR2 SVGAGI. V lost 6 bases, J lost 5 bases, and 10 bases lay in between.